The source of this T cell receptor (beta chain) is a study of T-cell reconstitution after alpha-beta-depleted transplantation in children (dated by TCRdb to about 2016). For the study in its entirety: Using TCR repertoire profiling, the study quantitatively followed how T-cell immune reconstitution unfolded in children after TCRalphabeta/CD19-depleted allogeneic hematopoietic cell transplantation. Broad study findings and their caveats: In some patients, the high TCRbeta diversity seen at day 60 was put down to recipient T cells and intrathymic progenitors that had survived conditioning. Over subsequent months, a decline in hyperexpanded clone frequencies was noted, and after one year, T-cell counts and TCRbeta diversity were mostly ascribed to newly produced T cells. About two months after transplant, the apparently early recovery of alphabetaT-cell counts reportedly depended on just several hundred clones that had expanded rapidly and came from non-depleted graft cells.

Relative to germline, V is missing 4 bases and J is missing 8 bases, with 5 bases of the junction outside any gene match. As encoded in the germline V gene, CDR1 is LGHNA while CDR2 is YNFKEQ. The CDR3 sequence holds 15 residues, the cysteine and phenylalanine included. Only the CDR3 DNA is retained, 45 bases long and in frame from the first base. This specimen's treatment or condition label, interpreted: allogeneic hematopoietic cell transplantation with graft depleted of TCRalphabeta T cells and CD19 B cells. Transplant recipients were children who received TCRalphabeta/CD19-depleted allogeneic hematopoietic cell grafts. In its sample, this clonotype was seen many times. Which antigen it targets is not known. No base-level quality is on record; no much larger clone is a single base apart. The library was built by means of PCR. This sample was sequenced with an Illumina HiSeq 2500. TCR library preparation used molecular barcoding, with unique molecular identifiers applied to normalize quantification of the TCRbeta repertoire. Clones were called with MiXCR by TCRdb after fastp trimmed the public reads at Q25, and only in-frame beta chains were retained. Each entry merges the rows of one CDR3 protein and shows their most common DNA and genes. This sample comprises around 600,000 distinct CDR3 sequences, more than 20% of them detected only once. About 14% of the sample is in the top ten clones.

The TCR was taken from a boy younger than two who had a stem cell transplant for acute myeloid leukemia, so the T cells may come from the graft donor. Sequencing used PBMCs, mostly from graft donor cells, obtained 360 days after TCRalphabeta/CD19-depleted stem cell transplant. Recombination joined TRBV4-2 with TRBJ2-1, and 13 bases in between align with TRBD2. Here is the DNA: TGTGCCAGCAGCCCTGGACTAGCGGGGGTCGATGAGCAGTTCTTC. Translated, this gives CASSPGLAGVDEQFF.